This T cell receptor beta chain was captured by sequencing in a study of blood T cell repertoires in COVID-19. About the study: Sites across the United States, Italy and Spain contributed samples from acute and convalescent COVID-19.

The germline gives CDR1 MRHNA, CDR2 SNTAGT. The CDR3 has 13 residues. The V gene lost 5 bases and the J gene lost 1 base, with 8 bases spanning the gap. Here immunoSEQ multiplex PCR was the method, and the copy in TCRdb shows in-frame clones only, minus some. This sample yields roughly 230,000 clones, of which more than 70% are seen a single time; around 8.1% belongs to the top ten. J is TRBJ1-1 and V is TRBV6-4; maybe TRBD1 (5 bases). This clonotype was sampled from a middle-aged man with active or convalescent COVID-19. Sequencing was carried out using peripheral blood. CDR3 residues: CASSRQQNTEAFF. In DNA form, the CDR3 reads TGTGCCAGCAGTAGACAGCAGAACACTGAAGCTTTCTTT.